This T cell receptor beta chain was sequenced for a study of T cell repertoires in ileal Crohn's disease. About the research overall: Patients had a median approximately 7.2-year disease duration, and roughly 38% were active smokers. About half received postoperative treatment, some ten with thiopurines and roughly 20 anti-TNF.

Notes on the study in general: Clonality above 26.8% at surgery always came with endoscopic recurrence.

Included were adult ileal or ileocolonic Crohn's patients indicated for ileocolonic resection. The data were produced by immunoSEQ multiplex PCR, yet TCRdb's version contains in-frame clones alone and is incomplete. Of about 17,000 clones listed, around 78% are singletons. V was shortened by 3 bases and J by 0 bases, with 9 bases between the two germline ends. In germline, CDR1 is MGHDK, CDR2 SYGVNS. CDR3 length: 15 residues. This clone showed up just a few times. The antigen is unknown. The sample comprised ileal tissue. The clonotype was recovered from an adult with Crohn's disease. The chain combines TRBV25-1 with TRBJ2-1; possible D gene TRBD2, 5 bases. This chain's CDR3 is CASSEFSGSYNEQFF. DNA of the CDR3: TGTGCCAGCAGTGAGTTCAGCGGCTCCTACAATGAGCAGTTCTTC. Combining the CDR3 with reference TRBV25-1 and TRBJ2-1 gives the whole variable domain EADIYQTPRYLVIGTGKKITLECSQTMGHDKMYWYQQDPGMELHLIHYSYGVNSTEKGDLSSESTVSRIRTEHFPLTLESARPSHTSQYLCASSEFSGSYNEQFFGPGTRLTVL.